This record covers a single T cell receptor (beta chain). Germline CDR1 ENHRY, CDR2 SYGVKD. CDR3 size: 13 residues. Trimming shortened V by 5 bases and J by 2 bases, and 9 bases separated the two germline ends. This sample is part of a study of PD-L1 blockade in urothelial cancer. On the study more broadly: Atezolizumab therapy began for patients in 2014, dosed at 1,200 mg intravenously every 3 weeks. At 3 weeks after treatment start (second dose) and again at 6 weeks, blood was analyzed. The median T cell count in blood samples was about 140,000.

The assay was immunoSEQ multiplex PCR, and TCRdb's table has in-frame clones only and misses some. The table shows 86,000 or so clones, with over 65% occurring only once. Time point noted: pretreatment peripheral blood. Enrolled patients showed locally advanced or metastatic urothelial carcinoma. This receptor was taken from a man aged 55-75 years with urothelial cancer. Here the sequenced sample was PBMCs, taken around atezolizumab (anti-PD-L1) treatment. The chain carries TRBV10-3 and TRBJ1-1, with D perhaps matching TRBD1 (6 bases). The CDR3 loop reads CAISRTENTEAFF. In nucleotides, the CDR3 is TGTGCCATCAGTCGGACAGAAAACACTGAAGCTTTCTTT.